Shown below are 32 T cell receptor beta chains from a single sample sequenced in a study of cytomegalovirus exposure and HLA in healthy donors. The PCR ran on 60 Vbeta and 13 Jbeta primers. The method was immunoSEQ multiplex PCR; TCRdb's version includes in-frame clones alone and lacks a portion of them. This table holds around 150,000 clones, nearly 90% found once. Sequenced: PBMCs. The receptors shown here come from a woman aged 40-49 years in good health and CMV-seronegative.

This clone was observed a few times. J is TRBJ1-1 and V is TRBV5-6; tentative D call: TRBD1 (5 bases). CDR3 length equals 14 residues. Germline V gives CDR1 SGHDT, CDR2 YYEEEE. V lost 4 bases and J 6 bases, leaving 16 bases between the germline ends. The chain's CDR3 is CASSSSARGAEAFF. CDR3 nucleotide sequence: TGTGCCAGCAGCAGTTCTGCCCGGGGGGCTGAAGCTTTCTTT. Combining the CDR3 with reference TRBV5-6 and TRBJ1-1 gives the whole variable domain DAGVTQSPTHLIKTRGQQVTLRCSPKSGHDTVSWYQQALGQGPQFIFQYYEEEERQRGNFPDRFSGHQFPNYSSELNVNALLLGDSALYLCASSSSARGAEAFFGQGTRLTVV.

The rearrangement uses TRBV7-9 and TRBJ1-3; D not resolved. CDR3 length equals 15 residues. The V end was cut by 5 bases, the J end by 0 bases, with 11 bases between. The germline V gene encodes CDR1 SEHNR and CDR2 FQNEAQ (reference sequence). In DNA form, the CDR3 reads TGTGCCAGCAGCCCTTCCGGTGCCTCTGGAAACACCATATATTTT. This translates into CASSPSGASGNTIYF.

This clone came up once. V gene TRBV5-6 combines with J gene TRBJ2-1; 7 bases are a match to TRBD2. Germline assignment: CDR1 SGHDT and CDR2 YYEEEE. The CDR3 length is 15 residues. Trimming cost V 3 bases and J 4 bases; bases outside gene matches: 7. The CDR3 region is CASSSAGFGYNEQFF. Written as DNA, the CDR3 is TGTGCCAGCAGCTCAGCGGGATTCGGATACAATGAGCAGTTCTTC. Drawing the rest from reference TRBV5-6 and TRBJ2-1, the complete variable domain is DAGVTQSPTHLIKTRGQQVTLRCSPKSGHDTVSWYQQALGQGPQFIFQYYEEEERQRGNFPDRFSGHQFPNYSSELNVNALLLGDSALYLCASSSAGFGYNEQFFGPGTRLTVL.

V gene TRBV7-3 combines with J gene TRBJ1-3; D perhaps matches TRBD1 (5 bases). The germline gives CDR1 SGHTA, CDR2 FQGTGA. V was pared by 8 bases and J by 0 bases, with 8 bases between. This CDR3 is 13 amino acids long. CDR3 DNA sequence: TGTGCCAGCCGACAGAGCTCTGGAAACACCATATATTTT. Amino acid sequence: CASRQSSGNTIYF.

V usage is TRBV7-8 and J usage is TRBJ1-4, with TRBD1 matching over 7 bases. Unmatched junction bases numbered 7, after V lost 5 bases and J lost 4 bases. CDR1 and CDR2 from the germline V gene are SGHVS and FQNEAQ. CDR3 length equals 15 residues. The CDR3 sequence: CASSNGQAYNEKLFF. Here the CDR3 DNA reads TGTGCCAGCAGCAACGGACAGGCCTATAATGAAAAACTGTTTTTT. The complete variable domain, with remaining parts taken from reference TRBV7-8 and TRBJ1-4, reads GAGVSQSPRYKVAKRGQDVALRCDPISGHVSLFWYQQALGQGPEFLTYFQNEAQLDKSGLPSDRFFAERPEGSVSTLKIQRTQQEDSAVYLCASSNGQAYNEKLFFGSGTQLSVL.

V usage is TRBV6-6 and J usage is TRBJ1-4; TRBD1 matches 7 bases. This CDR3 region has 15 residues. Looked up from germline, CDR1 is MNHNY and CDR2 is SVGAGI (reference sequence). Trimming took 5 bases from V and 8 from J; bases not matched to a gene: 11. CDR3 loop: CASSTRQGAPEKLFF. CDR3 coding DNA: TGTGCCAGCAGTACAAGACAGGGAGCTCCGGAAAAACTGTTTTTT.

V gene TRBV9 combines with J gene TRBJ2-7; 9 bases fit TRBD1. The germline V gene encodes CDR1 SGDLS and CDR2 YYNGEE. CDR3 length: 16 residues. The trim removed 4 bases at V and 5 bases at J, leaving 13 bases unmatched. The CDR3 reads CASSPQVGTGFNEQYF. CDR3 bases: TGTGCCAGCAGCCCCCAGGTTGGGACAGGGTTTAACGAGCAGTACTTC.

The chain employs TRBV7-2 and TRBJ2-3; D possibly corresponds to TRBD1 (6 bases). Germline lookup yields CDR1 SGHTA and CDR2 FQGNSA. Trimming removed 5 bases at V and 6 bases at J, with 9 bases between. The CDR3 runs 12 residues. DNA for the CDR3: TGTGCCAGCAGCCAGAGGGGGGATACGCAGTATTTT. This sequence encodes CASSQRGDTQYF.

The V gene is TRBV6-5, the J gene TRBJ2-5; D is uncertain. This CDR3 contains 13 residues. The V end was cut by 7 bases, the J end by 1 base, with 10 bases between. Germline V gene data show CDR1 as MNHEY and CDR2 as SVGAGI. The CDR3 bases are TGTGCCAGCACCCGGAGCGTCCAAGAGACCCAGTACTTC. This gives the protein CASTRSVQETQYF.

V gene TRBV6-1 combines with J gene TRBJ2-1; 8 nucleotides agree with TRBD1. The CDR3 contains 15 residues. V dropped 5 bases and J dropped 4; count of bases not matched to a gene: 7. Germline V gene data show CDR1 as MNHNS and CDR2 as SASEGT. The CDR3 loop is CASSSKTGGYNEQFF. CDR3 nucleotides: TGTGCCAGCAGTAGCAAAACAGGGGGGTACAATGAGCAGTTCTTC.

The rearrangement uses TRBV28 and TRBJ2-3, with 7 bases aligning to TRBD1. The V gene end was trimmed by 5 bases and the J gene end by 1 base; junction bases not matched to a gene: 6. The CDR3 totals 15 residues. Germline V gives CDR1 MDHEN, CDR2 SYDVKM. In nucleotides, the CDR3 is TGTGCCAGCAGTCTCGCCCAGGGGGGCACAGATACGCAGTATTTT. Translating it yields CASSLAQGGTDTQYF.

As to this clone: Within the sample, other DNA sequences also encode this same CDR3. This chain uses TRBV30 with TRBJ2-7; D is undetermined. Germline V gene data show CDR1 as GTSNPN and CDR2 as SVGIG (reference sequence). The CDR3 sequence is 11 residues long. Trimming removed 2 bases from V and 2 bases from J, with 4 bases in between. The CDR3 DNA reads as TGTGCCTGGAGTAACACCTACGAGCAGTACTTC. This translates into CAWSNTYEQYF.

CDR3 coding DNA: TGTGCCAGCAGCCCCGGACAGGGGGATCAGCCCCAGCATTTT. This gives the protein CASSPGQGDQPQHF. The rearrangement joins TRBV7-9 to TRBJ1-5, with 10 bases identical to TRBD1. Germline CDR1 is SEHNR and CDR2 is FQNEAQ (reference sequence). This CDR3 spans 14 amino acids. V gave up 5 bases and J gave up 5 bases; unmatched junction bases: 3.

The V and J genes are TRBV6-1 and TRBJ2-5; TRBD2 aligns across 7 bases. The J call is doubtful: the DNA matches TRBJ2-7 better. Germline V gene lookup returns CDR1 MNHNS and CDR2 SASEGT. The CDR3 sequence is 12 residues long. CDR3 protein: CASSELAVEQYF. In DNA, the CDR3 is TGTGCCAGCAGTGAACTAGCGGTCGAGCAGTACTTC.

The V and J genes are TRBV19 and TRBJ2-7; 7 bases agree with TRBD1. V shed 4 bases, J shed 1 base, and the junction held 4 bases outside the gene matches. Germline V CDR1 and CDR2: LNHDA, SQIVND (reference sequence). This CDR3 has 14 residues. This chain's CDR3 is CASSTRQGSYEQYF. The CDR3 bases are TGTGCCAGTAGTACCCGACAGGGTTCCTACGAGCAGTACTTC.

The chain carries TRBV5-1 and TRBJ1-2, with 7 bases identical to TRBD1. The junction had 10 bases not matched to a gene; V was cut back by 5 bases and J by 3 bases. This CDR3 spans 15 amino acids. Per the germline V gene, CDR1 is SGHRS and CDR2 is YFSETQ. The DNA for the CDR3 is TGCGCCAGCAGTCCCAACAGGGGAATTGACTATGGCTACACCTTC. This sequence encodes CASSPNRGIDYGYTF. Filled out from reference TRBV5-1 and TRBJ1-2, the complete variable domain reads KAGVTQTPRYLIKTRGQQVTLSCSPISGHRSVSWYQQTPGQGLQFLFEYFSETQRNKGNFPGRFSGRQFSNSRSEMNVSTLELGDSALYLCASSPNRGIDYGYTFGSGTRLTVV.

This clone was observed a single time. The V and J genes are TRBV7-8 and TRBJ2-1, with a possible D match to TRBD1 (5 bases). CDR3 length equals 17 residues. V gave up 2 bases and J gave up 7 bases, with 21 bases separating them. The germline gives CDR1 SGHVS, CDR2 FQNEAQ. The CDR3 DNA reads as TGTGCCAGCAGCTTAACGGCAGGGTATCACCATCGGAATGAGCAGTTCTTC. As protein: CASSLTAGYHHRNEQFF.

The gene calls are TRBV19 and TRBJ2-3; D not resolved. The CDR3 extends over 12 amino acids. V was shortened by 4 bases and J by 1 base, with 3 bases between the two germline ends. Looked up from germline, CDR1 is LNHDA and CDR2 is SQIVND (reference sequence). In DNA, the CDR3 is TGTGCCAGTAGTACCGGCACAGATACGCAGTATTTT. Translation gives CASSTGTDTQYF.

This chain joins TRBV10-3 and TRBJ2-1, with 10 bases fitting TRBD2. The trim removed 6 bases at V and 7 bases at J, leaving 6 bases unmatched. Germline assignment: CDR1 ENHRY and CDR2 SYGVKD. This CDR3 region has 14 residues. The CDR3 DNA reads as TGTGCCATCAGGAGCGGGGGGGAACTGAATGAGCAGTTCTTC. This encodes CAIRSGGELNEQFF.

The chain couples TRBV30 to TRBJ2-3; 7 bases agree with TRBD1. The CDR3 has 19 amino acids. Per germline, CDR1 GTSNPN and CDR2 SVGIG (reference sequence). With 1 base clipped from V and 2 bases from J, the junction kept 18 bases outside the gene matches. The CDR3 bases are TGTGCCTGGAGTGGAGCGACAGGGCGGATTAGCTGGACCACAGATACGCAGTATTTT. This translates into CAWSGATGRISWTTDTQYF.

The chain combines TRBV5-4 with TRBJ1-1; 8 nucleotides match TRBD1. The CDR3 sequence is 16 residues long. CDR1 SGHNT and CDR2 YYREEE come from the germline V gene (reference sequence). The V segment lost 0 bases and the J segment 0 bases; nucleotides outside the gene matches: 4. CDR3: CASSLVAGGLNTEAFF. CDR3 in DNA: TGTGCCAGCAGCTTGGTCGCAGGGGGCTTGAACACTGAAGCTTTCTTT.

The chain combines TRBV6-6 with TRBJ2-7; 7 bases fit TRBD2. The V segment lost 6 bases and the J segment 0 bases; nucleotides outside the gene matches: 5. This CDR3 is built from 14 residues. Germline V gives CDR1 MNHNY, CDR2 SVGAGI (reference sequence). CDR3 sequence (DNA): TGTGCCAGCAGCCCAGCGGGATACTCCTACGAGCAGTACTTC. Protein product: CASSPAGYSYEQYF.

V and J are TRBV15 and TRBJ2-3; TRBD2 matches at 11 bases. Germline CDR1 and CDR2: LNHNV and YYDKDF (reference sequence). The CDR3 spans 15 residues. With 5 bases clipped from V and 4 bases from J, the junction kept 5 bases outside the gene matches. CDR3: CATSLSGRAPDTQYF. The CDR3 DNA is TGTGCCACCAGCCTTAGCGGGAGGGCCCCAGATACGCAGTATTTT.

The chain is built from TRBV2 and TRBJ1-5; the D gene is possibly TRBD1 (5 bases). CDR3 length equals 15 residues. Trimming stripped 3 bases from V and 4 bases from J, with 13 bases between. Germline lookup yields CDR1 SNHLY and CDR2 FYNNEI. In DNA, the CDR3 is TGTGCCAGCAGTGATGAGGTGGCAGGGAATCAGCCCCAGCATTTT. Its translation: CASSDEVAGNQPQHF.

Worth noting for this clone: The junction and the germline gene differ at one end; a read error may be behind it. This sequence joins TRBV7-9 and TRBJ2-7, with D perhaps TRBD2 (7 bases). CDR1 is SEHNR and CDR2 is FQNEAQ in the germline V gene (reference sequence). The length of the CDR3 is 15 residues. The CDR3 is CSSSSTGRGTYEQYF. The CDR3 coding sequence is TGTTCCAGCAGCTCTACAGGGAGGGGTACTTACGAGCAGTACTTC.

The rearrangement joins TRBV19 to TRBJ1-2; D perhaps matches TRBD1 (6 bases). The CDR3 is 15 residues long. Germline CDR1 and CDR2: LNHDA and SQIVND (reference sequence). V lost 5 bases to trimming and J lost 0 bases, with 13 bases between them. The CDR3 DNA reads TGTGCCAGTAGTTCGGCCGGGACATCTAACTATGGCTACACCTTC. Translated, it gives CASSSAGTSNYGYTF.

The chain combines TRBV7-9 with TRBJ2-6; a possible D gene is TRBD2 (5 bases). CDR3 length: 15 amino acids. CDR1 SEHNR and CDR2 FQNEAQ come from the germline V gene (reference sequence). V lost 1 base and J lost 5, with 9 bases in between. CDR3 DNA: TGTGCCAGCAGCTTAGGAGGGTTTAGGGCCAACGTCCTGACTTTC. This gives the protein CASSLGGFRANVLTF.

The chain joins TRBV9 to TRBJ1-3; 12 bases align to TRBD1. The ends lost 2 bases at V and 1 base at J; junction bases unmatched: 10. CDR1 is SGDLS, CDR2 YYNGEE, per germline. This CDR3 contains 19 residues. The CDR3 DNA is TGTGCCAGCAGCGTGGACCCGGGACAGGGGGCTTTATCTGGAAACACCATATATTTT. Its protein is CASSVDPGQGALSGNTIYF.

The chain has TRBV6-1 and TRBJ2-1; D is possibly TRBD2 (6 bases). The CDR3 has 15 residues. CDR1 is MNHNS, CDR2 SASEGT, per germline. The ends were cut back, 2 bases at V and 7 bases at J, with 15 bases in the middle. For the CDR3, the DNA is TGTGCCAGCAGTGAAAAGAGCGCCCGGGAGAATGAGCAGTTCTTC. Translated: CASSEKSARENEQFF.

This sequence joins TRBV10-3 and TRBJ2-1; weak D call: TRBD2 (6 bases). V was shortened by 6 bases and J by 0 bases, with 15 bases between the two germline ends. The CDR3 contains 16 residues. Germline loops: CDR1 ENHRY, CDR2 SYGVKD. As DNA, the CDR3 is TGTGCCATCAGGGACCCGGGACTTAGCTCCTACAATGAGCAGTTCTTC. It yields the protein CAIRDPGLSSYNEQFF.

The V gene is TRBV5-3, the J gene TRBJ1-1, with D uncertain. TRBV5-3 is treated as an ORF (open reading frame) with a function not yet certain. The V gene lost 4 bases and the J gene lost 0 bases, with 13 bases spanning the gap. The CDR3 covers 15 residues. DNA for the CDR3: TGTGCCAGAAGCCATGGCGGTGTCATGAACACTGAAGCTTTCTTT. This translates into CARSHGGVMNTEAFF.

This chain uses TRBV7-8 with TRBJ2-7; tentatively, D is TRBD2 (6 bases). V gave up 3 bases and J gave up 1 base, with 7 bases separating them. In germline, CDR1 is SGHVS, CDR2 FQNEAQ. The CDR3 length is 13 residues. The CDR3 coding sequence is TGTGCCAGCAGCTTGAGCGGGTCCTACGAGCAGTACTTC. Translating it yields CASSLSGSYEQYF.